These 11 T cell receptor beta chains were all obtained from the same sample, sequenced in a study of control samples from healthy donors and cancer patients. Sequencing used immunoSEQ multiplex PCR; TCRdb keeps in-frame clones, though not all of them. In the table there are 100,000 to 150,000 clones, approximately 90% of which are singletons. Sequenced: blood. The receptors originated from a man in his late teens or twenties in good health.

DNA for the CDR3: TGTGCCAGCAGCTTATCCAGGACGGGGCAGAATTCACCCCTCCACTTT. Its protein product is CASSLSRTGQNSPLHF. The chain employs TRBV11-3 and TRBJ1-6; D is perhaps TRBD1 (5 bases). Trimming pared 2 bases from V and 7 bases from J, leaving 15 bases between. Germline-derived CDR1 and CDR2 are SGHNT and YENEEA. The CDR3 loop spans 16 amino acids.

CDR3 loop: CASIEGGVSEKLFF. DNA of the CDR3: TGTGCCAGCATCGAAGGGGGGGTCAGTGAAAAACTGTTTTTT. The chain joins TRBV5-5 to TRBJ1-4, with D perhaps TRBD1 (6 bases). This CDR3 comprises 14 residues. Trimming took off 6 bases at V and 7 bases at J, with 16 bases between the two ends. The germline V gene has CDR1 SGHKS and CDR2 YYEKEE (reference sequence).

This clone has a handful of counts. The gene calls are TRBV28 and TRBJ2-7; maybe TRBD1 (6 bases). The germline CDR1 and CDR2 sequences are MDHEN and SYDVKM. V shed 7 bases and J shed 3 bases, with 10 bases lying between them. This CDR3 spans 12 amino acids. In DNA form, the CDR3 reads TGTGCCAGCAACACAGGGTACTACGAGCAGTACTTC. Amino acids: CASNTGYYEQYF. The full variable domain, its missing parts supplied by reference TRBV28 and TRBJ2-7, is DVKVTQSSRYLVKRTGEKVFLECVQDMDHENMFWYRQDPGLGLRLIYFSYDVKMKEKGDIPEGYSVSREKKERFSLILESASTNQTSMYLCASNTGYYEQYFGPGTRLTVT.

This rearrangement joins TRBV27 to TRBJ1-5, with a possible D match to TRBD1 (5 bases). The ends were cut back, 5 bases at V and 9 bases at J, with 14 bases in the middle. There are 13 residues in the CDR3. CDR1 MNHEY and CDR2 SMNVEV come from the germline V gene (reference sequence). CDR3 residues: CASSPRAGRPQHF. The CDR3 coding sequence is TGTGCCAGCAGTCCCCGAGCGGGACGGCCCCAGCATTTT.

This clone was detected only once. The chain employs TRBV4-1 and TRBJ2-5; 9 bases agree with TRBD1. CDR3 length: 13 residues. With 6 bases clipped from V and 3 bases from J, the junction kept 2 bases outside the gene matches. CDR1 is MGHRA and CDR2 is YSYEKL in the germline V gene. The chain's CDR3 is CASSRDREETQYF. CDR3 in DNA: TGCGCCAGCAGTCGGGACAGGGAAGAGACCCAGTACTTC.

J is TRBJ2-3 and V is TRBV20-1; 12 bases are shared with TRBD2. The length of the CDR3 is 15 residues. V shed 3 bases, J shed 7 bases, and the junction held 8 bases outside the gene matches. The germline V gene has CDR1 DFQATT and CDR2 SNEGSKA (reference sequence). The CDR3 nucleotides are TGCAGTGCTAGTCGGGCTAGCGGGGGGGCGAATACGCAGTATTTT. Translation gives CSASRASGGANTQYF.

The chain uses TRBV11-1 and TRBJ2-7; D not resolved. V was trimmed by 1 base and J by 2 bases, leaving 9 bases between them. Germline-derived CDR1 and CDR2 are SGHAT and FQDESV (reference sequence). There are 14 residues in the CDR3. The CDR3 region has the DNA TGTGCCAGCAGCTTAGTGTCTGGGGCCTACGAGCAGTACTTC. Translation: CASSLVSGAYEQYF.

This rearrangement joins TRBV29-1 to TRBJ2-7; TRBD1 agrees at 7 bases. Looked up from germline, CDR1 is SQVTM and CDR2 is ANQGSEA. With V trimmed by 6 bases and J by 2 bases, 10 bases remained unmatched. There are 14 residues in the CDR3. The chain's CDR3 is CSVQPDRNPYEQYF. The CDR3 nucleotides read TGCAGCGTCCAACCGGACAGGAACCCCTACGAGCAGTACTTC.

The DNA of the CDR3 is TGTGCCACCAGTATCCAGGGGCTAACAAGCAATCAGCCCCAGCATTTT. This gives the protein CATSIQGLTSNQPQHF. This chain uses TRBV15 with TRBJ1-5, with D possibly being TRBD1 (6 bases). The V end was cut by 6 bases, the J end by 1 base, with 16 bases between. Germline V lookup: CDR1 LNHNV, CDR2 YYDKDF (reference sequence). The CDR3 consists of 16 residues. Full variable domain (rest looked up from reference TRBV15 and TRBJ1-5): DAMVIQNPRYQVTQFGKPVTLSCSQTLNHNVMYWYQQKSSQAPKLLFHYYDKDFNNEADTPDNFQSRRPNTSFCFLDIRSPGLGDTAMYLCATSIQGLTSNQPQHFGDGTRLSIL.

The CDR3 DNA follows: TGCGCCAGCAGCCAAGCAGAGACAGGCTACGAGCAGTACTTC. This gives the protein CASSQAETGYEQYF. The rearrangement links TRBV4-1 to TRBJ2-7, with a tentative D call TRBD1 (6 bases). CDR3 length: 14 residues. Germline-derived CDR1 and CDR2 are MGHRA and YSYEKL. V was shortened by 1 base and J by 3 bases, with 10 bases between the two germline ends.

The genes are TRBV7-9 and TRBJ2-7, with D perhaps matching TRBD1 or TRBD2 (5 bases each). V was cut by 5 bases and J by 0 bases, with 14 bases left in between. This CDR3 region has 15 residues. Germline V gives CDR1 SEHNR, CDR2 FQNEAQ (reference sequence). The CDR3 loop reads CASSPAGDGSYEQYF. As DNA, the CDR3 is TGTGCCAGCAGCCCCGCTGGGGACGGCTCCTACGAGCAGTACTTC.